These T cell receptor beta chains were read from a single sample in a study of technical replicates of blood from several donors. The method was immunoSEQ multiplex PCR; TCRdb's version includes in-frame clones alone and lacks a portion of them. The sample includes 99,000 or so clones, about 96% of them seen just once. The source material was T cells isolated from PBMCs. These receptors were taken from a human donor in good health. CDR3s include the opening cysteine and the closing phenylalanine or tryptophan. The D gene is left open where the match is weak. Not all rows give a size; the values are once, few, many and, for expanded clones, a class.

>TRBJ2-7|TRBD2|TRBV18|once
TGTGCCAGCTCACAGAACTTAGCGGGAGCAGGCTACGAGCAGTACTTC
CASSQNLAGAGYEQYF
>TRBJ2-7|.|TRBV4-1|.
TGCGCCAGCAGCCAAGATCCAGGGATTAGGTCAAGGTCCTACGAGCAGTACTTC
CASSQDPGIRSRSYEQYF
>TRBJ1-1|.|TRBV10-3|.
TGTGCCATCAGTGACGGGGGGACGAACACTGAAGCTTTCTTT
CAISDGGTNTEAFF
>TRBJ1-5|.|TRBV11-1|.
TGTGCCAGCAGCTTAGAGGGGGAAAGAAATCAGCCCCAGCATTTT
CASSLEGERNQPQHF
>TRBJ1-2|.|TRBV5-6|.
TGTGCCAGCAGCCTCCAGGGCTATGGCTACACCTTC
CASSLQGYGYTF
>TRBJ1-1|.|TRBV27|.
TGTGCCAGCAGTTCCCAGGGGAACACTGAAGCTTTCTTT
CASSSQGNTEAFF
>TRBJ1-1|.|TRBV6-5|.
TGTGCCAGCAGTTACTCAACACCCAGGGGAGACACTGAAGCTTTCTTT
CASSYSTPRGDTEAFF
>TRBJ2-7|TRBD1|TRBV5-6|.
TGTGCCAGCAGCAAGACAGGGGGTTTTCCCTACGAGCAGTACTTC
CASSKTGGFPYEQYF
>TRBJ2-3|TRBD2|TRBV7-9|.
TGTGCCAGCAGCTTTGTAGCGGGGGGGAACACAGATACGCAGTATTTT
CASSFVAGGNTDTQYF
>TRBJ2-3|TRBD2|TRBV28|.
TGTGCCAGCAGACCTCAATTCCGTCTAGCGGAGTTCACAGATACGCAGTATTTT
CASRPQFRLAEFTDTQYF
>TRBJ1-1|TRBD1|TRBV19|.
TGTGCCAGTAGTGCCATGGGACAGGGGGCTGAAGCTTTCTTT
CASSAMGQGAEAFF
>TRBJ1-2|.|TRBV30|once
TGTGCCTGGAGGGGGGACGGGGGTGGCTACACCTTC
CAWRGDGGGYTF
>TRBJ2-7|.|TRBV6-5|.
TGTGCCAGCAGTTACTCATCTGGCCCCTACGAGCAGTACTTC
CASSYSSGPYEQYF
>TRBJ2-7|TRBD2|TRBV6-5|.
TGTGCCAGCAGTGTCAATAGCGGGTACGAGCAGTACTTC
CASSVNSGYEQYF
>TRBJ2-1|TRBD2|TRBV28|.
TGTGCCAGCACCTTAACACGGACAGGGACTAGCGGGAAATACAATGAGCAGTTCTTC
CASTLTRTGTSGKYNEQFF
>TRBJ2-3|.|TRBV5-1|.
TGCGCCAGCAGCCTGGGCCTCCAGGGCACAGATACGCAGTATTTT
CASSLGLQGTDTQYF
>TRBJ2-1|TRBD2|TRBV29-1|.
TGCAGCCTAATGTCGGGGGGAGGTGAGCAGTTCTTC
CSLMSGGGEQFF
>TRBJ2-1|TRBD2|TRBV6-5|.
TGTGCCAGCAGTTATCTAGCGGGAGACTACAATGAGCAGTTCTTC
CASSYLAGDYNEQFF
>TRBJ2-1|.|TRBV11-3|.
TGTGCCAGCAGTTGGACTGCTTCCAATGAGCAGTTCTTC
CASSWTASNEQFF
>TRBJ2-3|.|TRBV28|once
TGTGCCAGCAGTCCCGCTGGGAGCGCAGATACGCAGTATTTT
CASSPAGSADTQYF
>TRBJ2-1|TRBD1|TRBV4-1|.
TGCGCCAGCAGCAATCGGGCAGGGGGATCCTACAATGAGCAGTTCTTC
CASSNRAGGSYNEQFF
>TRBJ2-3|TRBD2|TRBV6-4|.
TGTGCCAGCAGAAAAACCTCTAGCGGGAGTCCCCCAGATACGCAGTATTTT
CASRKTSSGSPPDTQYF
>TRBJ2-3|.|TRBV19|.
TGTGCCAGTAGTGCGGGACGGGTGTTGGATACGCAGTATTTT
CASSAGRVLDTQYF
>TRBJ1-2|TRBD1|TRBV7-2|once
TGTGCCAGCAGCTTAGAAGGGGGCAGCTATGGCTACACCTTC
CASSLEGGSYGYTF
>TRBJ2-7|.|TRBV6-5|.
TGTGCCAGCAGTTTAACAGGAGCCTACGAGCAGTACTTC
CASSLTGAYEQYF
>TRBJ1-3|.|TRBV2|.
TGTGCCAGCAGTGAAGGGGGAGTTGGAAACACCATATATTTT
CASSEGGVGNTIYF
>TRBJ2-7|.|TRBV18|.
TGTGCCAGCTCACCTGTGCCGGGTCGCAGCTCCTACGAGCAGTACTTC
CASSPVPGRSSYEQYF
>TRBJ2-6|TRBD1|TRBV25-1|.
TGTGCCAGCACCACTTCGACAGGGCCCTCTGGGGCCAACGTCCTGACTTTC
CASTTSTGPSGANVLTF
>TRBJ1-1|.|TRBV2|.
TGTGCCAGCAGTGACAGGGCCGATGGTGAAGCTTTCTTT
CASSDRADGEAFF
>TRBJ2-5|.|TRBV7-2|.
TGTGCCAGCAGCTTGGACAGCCGGGAGACCCAGTACTTC
CASSLDSRETQYF
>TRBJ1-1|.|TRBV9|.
TGTGCCAGCAGCGTAGCTACAGGGCCCGCGGAAGCTTTCTTT
CASSVATGPAEAFF
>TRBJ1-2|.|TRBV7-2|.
TGTGCCAGCAGCACAACATGGCAGGGGACCTATGGCTACACCTTC
CASSTTWQGTYGYTF
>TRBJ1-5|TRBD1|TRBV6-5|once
TGTGCCAGCAGCCGCCGGGACAGGTCCCAGCCCCAGCATTTT
CASSRRDRSQPQHF
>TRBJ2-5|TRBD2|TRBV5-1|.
TGCGCCAGCAGCTTTGGTGGTCGGGGGGGCCGAGAGACCCAGTACTTC
CASSFGGRGGRETQYF
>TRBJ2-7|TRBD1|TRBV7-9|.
TGTGCCAGCAGCTTCATACAGGGGGAGTACGAGCAGTACTTC
CASSFIQGEYEQYF
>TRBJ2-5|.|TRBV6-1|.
TGTGCCAGCAGCGGAATGAGCGGTTTTCGAGACAACCAGTACTTC
CASSGMSGFRDNQYF
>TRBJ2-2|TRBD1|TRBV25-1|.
TGTGCCAGCAGTGAACAGGACAGGGCGGCCGGGGAGCTGTTTTTT
CASSEQDRAAGELFF
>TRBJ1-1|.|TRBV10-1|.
TGCGCCAGCAGACAAAGCTCGAGGGCTGAAGCTTTCTTT
CASRQSSRAEAFF
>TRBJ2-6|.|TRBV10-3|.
TGTGCCATCAGGGAAACAGGGCCTGGGGCCAACGTCCTGACTTTC
CAIRETGPGANVLTF